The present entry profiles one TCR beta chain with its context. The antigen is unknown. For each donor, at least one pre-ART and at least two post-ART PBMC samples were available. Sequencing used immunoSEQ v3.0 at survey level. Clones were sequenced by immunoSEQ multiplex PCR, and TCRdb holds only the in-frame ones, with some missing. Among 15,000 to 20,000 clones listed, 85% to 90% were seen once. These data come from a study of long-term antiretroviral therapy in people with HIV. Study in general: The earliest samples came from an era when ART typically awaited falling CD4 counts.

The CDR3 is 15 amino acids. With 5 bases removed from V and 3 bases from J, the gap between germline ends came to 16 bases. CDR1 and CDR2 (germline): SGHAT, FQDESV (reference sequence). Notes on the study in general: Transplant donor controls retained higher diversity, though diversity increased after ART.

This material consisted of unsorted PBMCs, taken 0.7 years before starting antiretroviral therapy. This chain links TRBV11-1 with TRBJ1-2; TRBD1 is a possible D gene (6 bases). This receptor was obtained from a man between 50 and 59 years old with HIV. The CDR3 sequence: CASSGGQFPDYGYTF. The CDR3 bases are TGTGCCAGCAGCGGAGGACAGTTCCCAGACTATGGCTACACCTTC. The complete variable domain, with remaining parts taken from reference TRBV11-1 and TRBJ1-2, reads EAEVAQSPRYKITEKSQAVAFWCDPISGHATLYWYRQILGQGPELLVQFQDESVVDDSQLPKDRFSAERLKGVDSTLKIQPAELGDSAMYLCASSGGQFPDYGYTFGSGTRLTVV.